These 28 T cell receptor beta chains share one sample of origin, sequenced in a study of identical twins. Each CDR3 protein is one row after TCRdb ran MiXCR on the 5' RACE reads. The sample contains fewer than 550,000 distinct CDR3 sequences, 13% to 15% of which appear only once. These data were likewise used in another study, on yellow fever vaccine responses in identical twins.

The specimen was CD4+ T cells sorted from blood. These receptors originate from a young woman in good health.

As for this clonotype: This may arise from a read error, as a much more abundant clone is one base away. The V gene is TRBV20-1, the J gene TRBJ2-5; possible D gene TRBD2, 5 bases. The CDR3 length is 11 residues. Germline CDR1 reads DFQATT; CDR2 reads SNEGSKA (reference sequence). The DNA of the CDR3 is TGCAGTTCTAGCTTGGGGGAGACCCAGTACTTC. Protein sequence: CSSSLGETQYF.

This clonotype has only a few counts. This rearrangement joins TRBV9 to TRBJ1-2; D ambiguous. From germline, CDR1 is SGDLS and CDR2 YYNGEE. This CDR3 spans 14 amino acids. Trimming cost V 4 bases and J 4 bases, with 14 bases left between them. CDR3 sequence reads: CASSLIPPGYGYTF. The CDR3 nucleotides are TGTGCCAGCAGCTTGATCCCACCTGGCTATGGCTACACCTTC. The full variable domain, rest sourced from reference TRBV9 and TRBJ1-2, is DSGVTQTPKHLITATGQRVTLRCSPRSGDLSVYWYQQSLDQGLQFLIQYYNGEERAKGNILERFSAQQFPDLHSELNLSSLELGDSALYFCASSLIPPGYGYTFGSGTRLTVV.

This clonotype was observed a handful of times. The DNA of the CDR3 is TGTGCCAGCAGTCTAGGGACAGGGATCTCTGGGGCCAACGTCCTGACTTTC. Amino acid sequence: CASSLGTGISGANVLTF. V gene TRBV27 combines with J gene TRBJ2-6; 9 nucleotides match TRBD1. CDR1 MNHEY and CDR2 SMNVEV come from the germline V gene (reference sequence). Trimming cost V 5 bases and J 0 bases; bases outside gene matches: 5. There are 17 residues in the CDR3.

This clonotype showed up just a few times. This chain links TRBV29-1 with TRBJ2-2; D is perhaps TRBD2 (5 bases). Trimming pared 4 bases from V and 7 bases from J, leaving 13 bases between. The germline V gene encodes CDR1 SQVTM and CDR2 ANQGSEA. This CDR3 has 13 amino acids. CDR3 DNA: TGCAGCGTTGTGAGGGAGTATCTCGGGGAGCTGTTTTTT. This sequence encodes CSVVREYLGELFF.

The V gene is TRBV10-3, the J gene TRBJ1-3; perhaps TRBD1 as D (6 bases). This CDR3 is 13 amino acids long. V shed 5 bases and J shed 3 bases, with 8 bases lying between them. Germline V gene lookup returns CDR1 ENHRY and CDR2 SYGVKD. The CDR3 bases are TGTGCCATCAGTTACAGGGTTGGAAACACCATATATTTT. As protein: CAISYRVGNTIYF.

The chain couples TRBV5-1 to TRBJ2-7; 9 positions match TRBD1. Germline V CDR1 and CDR2: SGHRS, YFSETQ. This CDR3 has 15 residues. V was clipped by 4 bases and J by 6 bases; unmatched bases: 11. The CDR3 loop is CASSLSGTGPFEQYF. The CDR3 DNA reads as TGCGCCAGCAGCCTGAGCGGGACAGGGCCCTTCGAGCAGTACTTC. Full variable domain (missing parts from reference TRBV5-1 and TRBJ2-7): KAGVTQTPRYLIKTRGQQVTLSCSPISGHRSVSWYQQTPGQGLQFLFEYFSETQRNKGNFPGRFSGRQFSNSRSEMNVSTLELGDSALYLCASSLSGTGPFEQYFGPGTRLTVT.

In this sample, this clonotype turned up a few times. J is TRBJ2-7 and V is TRBV6-5, with 8 nucleotides matching TRBD2. Trimming cost V 0 bases and J 3 bases; bases outside gene matches: 4. Looked up from germline, CDR1 is MNHEY and CDR2 is SVGAGI. The CDR3 sequence is 15 residues long. CDR3 region: CASSYSASGYYEQYF. CDR3 nucleotide sequence: TGTGCCAGCAGTTACTCTGCTAGCGGGTACTACGAGCAGTACTTC.

The chain combines TRBV20-1 with TRBJ2-5, with D unclear. V was pared by 0 bases and J by 1 base, with 18 bases between. Germline CDR1 DFQATT, CDR2 SNEGSKA (reference sequence). The CDR3 is made up of 17 amino acids. The CDR3: CSARDRLLGQFQETQYF. In DNA, the CDR3 is TGCAGTGCTAGAGATAGGCTCCTCGGGCAGTTCCAAGAGACCCAGTACTTC.

There are a few counts of this clonotype. This chain connects TRBV3-1 to TRBJ1-2, with D possibly being TRBD1 (5 bases). Trimming left V 7 bases short and J 0 bases short, with 18 bases between. Per the germline V gene, CDR1 is LGHDT and CDR2 is YNNKEL (reference sequence). CDR3 length equals 16 residues. CDR3 DNA: TGTGCCAGCACCATCCGTGGGGGGGGAGCTAACTATGGCTACACCTTC. This gives the protein CASTIRGGGANYGYTF.

V and J are TRBV28 and TRBJ2-1; D not resolved. The germline V gene encodes CDR1 MDHEN and CDR2 SYDVKM. The V and J ends lost 7 bases and 0 bases respectively, with 16 bases between them. This CDR3 comprises 16 residues. In nucleotides, the CDR3 is TGTGCCAGCACCTCGCCGGGCGGAAGCTCCTACAATGAGCAGTTCTTC. Residues: CASTSPGGSSYNEQFF.

The chain recombines TRBV12-3 or TRBV12-4 with TRBJ2-2, with D unresolved. V shed 6 bases and J shed 5 bases, with 10 bases lying between them. The length of the CDR3 is 13 residues. The CDR3, as DNA: TGTGCCAGCAGGGTGACTCGTACCGGGGAGCTGTTTTTT. The encoded protein is CASRVTRTGELFF.

This clonotype has just a few counts. The J gene is TRBJ2-3, the V gene TRBV20-1, with a possible D match to TRBD2 (6 bases). This CDR3 has 13 amino acids. V lost 3 bases and J lost 1, with 8 bases in between. CDR1 and CDR2 from the germline V gene are DFQATT and SNEGSKA (reference sequence). CDR3 protein: CSASGGRTDTQYF. The CDR3 DNA reads as TGCAGTGCTAGCGGGGGACGCACAGATACGCAGTATTTT.

In this sample, this clonotype turned up a few times. The CDR3 region is CASNSNTGELFF. The CDR3 DNA follows: TGTGCCAGCAATTCGAACACCGGGGAGCTGTTTTTT. The J gene is TRBJ2-2, the V gene TRBV12-3 or TRBV12-4; D not resolved. V dropped 7 bases and J dropped 0 bases, with 3 bases sitting between them. The CDR3 is 12 amino acids.

The chain links TRBV10-3 to TRBJ2-7; 7 nucleotides align to TRBD2. The junction had 14 bases not matched to a gene; V was cut back by 2 bases and J by 7 bases. Germline V gene data show CDR1 as ENHRY and CDR2 as SYGVKD. The length of the CDR3 is 16 residues. The CDR3 DNA is TGTGCCATCAGTGAGCCGACTAGCCCAGAACGGGGGGAGCAGTACTTC. Protein: CAISEPTSPERGEQYF.

The rearrangement joins TRBV3-1 to TRBJ2-1, with D perhaps matching TRBD1 (7 bases). CDR3 length: 16 amino acids. Trimming took off 8 bases at V and 3 bases at J, with 20 bases between the two ends. The germline V gene has CDR1 LGHDT and CDR2 YNNKEL (reference sequence). CDR3 protein: CASCPGAGGVYNEQFF. In nucleotides, the CDR3 is TGTGCCAGCTGCCCGGGGGCAGGGGGAGTCTACAATGAGCAGTTCTTC.

The chain couples TRBV5-1 to TRBJ2-7; a possible D gene is TRBD2 (6 bases). The V end lost 4 bases, the J end lost 0 bases, and 14 bases lay between the germline ends. CDR3 length: 15 residues. Germline lookup yields CDR1 SGHRS and CDR2 YFSETQ. Written as DNA, the CDR3 is TGCGCCAGCAGCCAGGACGGGGGACGCTCCTACGAGCAGTACTTC. Translated, it gives CASSQDGGRSYEQYF.

The chain links TRBV5-1 to TRBJ1-4, with a weak D call TRBD1 (5 bases). The CDR3 loop spans 15 amino acids. Germline V gene lookup returns CDR1 SGHRS and CDR2 YFSETQ. Trimming shortened V by 4 bases and J by 1 base, and 11 bases separated the two germline ends. CDR3 DNA sequence: TGCGCCAGCAGCCTGAATGGGGGAACTAATGAAAAACTGTTTTTT. It encodes CASSLNGGTNEKLFF.

The chain joins TRBV9 to TRBJ2-3, with 8 positions matching TRBD2. The CDR3 consists of 12 residues. J lost 11 bases, V lost 0 bases, and 2 bases had no gene match. Germline V gene data show CDR1 as SGDLS and CDR2 as YYNGEE. Written as DNA, the CDR3 is TGTGCCAGCAGCGTAGAGCGGGGGAAGCAGTATTTT. Protein sequence: CASSVERGKQYF.

CDR3 nucleotide sequence: TGTGCCAGCAGCCTTGGGACTAGCGAGTACAATGAGCAGTTCTTC. Amino acid sequence: CASSLGTSEYNEQFF. V usage is TRBV4-2 and J usage is TRBJ2-1; 10 nucleotides align to TRBD2. This CDR3 region has 15 residues. The V segment lost 4 bases and the J segment 4 bases; nucleotides outside the gene matches: 4. Germline V gene sequence: CDR1 LGHNA, CDR2 YNFKEQ.

The rearrangement joins TRBV11-2 to TRBJ1-1; D possibly corresponds to TRBD1 (5 bases). V dropped 5 bases and J dropped 3 bases, with 10 bases sitting between them. CDR1 is SGHAT and CDR2 is FQNNGV in the germline V gene. This CDR3 region has 13 residues. The CDR3, as DNA: TGTGCCAGCAGCGTCCGGGGGTACACTGAAGCTTTCTTT. Translated, it gives CASSVRGYTEAFF.

The V and J genes are TRBV6-2 or TRBV6-3 and TRBJ1-1; TRBD1 matches at 10 bases. The CDR3 contains 16 residues. V lost 5 bases to trimming and J lost 1 base; unmatched junction nucleotides: 7. The germline V gene has CDR1 MNHEY and CDR2 SVGEGT. CDR3 DNA sequence: TGTGCCAGCAGTAGCATCTGGGACAGGGGGAACACTGAAGCTTTCTTT. Translation: CASSSIWDRGNTEAFF.

This clonotype was observed a few times. The genes are TRBV7-9 and TRBJ1-4, with a weak D call TRBD1 (6 bases). V lost 5 bases and J 1 base, leaving 11 bases between the germline ends. Germline V lookup: CDR1 SEHNR, CDR2 FQNEAQ (reference sequence). There are 15 residues in the CDR3. The chain's CDR3 is CASSTHRETNEKLFF. The CDR3 DNA reads as TGTGCCAGCAGCACCCACAGGGAAACTAATGAAAAACTGTTTTTT.

This clonotype was counted only a few times. The rearrangement uses TRBV27 and TRBJ1-5; maybe TRBD1 (5 bases). V was cut by 6 bases and J by 5 bases, with 11 bases left in between. This CDR3 comprises 13 residues. Per the germline V gene, CDR1 is MNHEY and CDR2 is SMNVEV (reference sequence). Written as DNA, the CDR3 is TGTGCCAGCAGAGGGGCGGACTATCAGCCCCAGCATTTT. It encodes CASRGADYQPQHF.

This clonotype has more than one count but fewer than ten. The CDR3 DNA follows: TGTGCCAGCAGCACAGAACAGGGCACCTACGAGCAGTACTTC. Encoded protein: CASSTEQGTYEQYF. V usage is TRBV5-6 and J usage is TRBJ2-7; D might be TRBD1 (6 bases). Germline V gene data show CDR1 as SGHDT and CDR2 as YYEEEE. The CDR3 totals 14 residues. The V and J ends lost 4 bases and 2 bases respectively, with 13 bases between them.

This clonotype has just one count. The chain combines TRBV20-1 with TRBJ2-1, with D unresolved. Germline CDR1 and CDR2: DFQATT and SNEGSKA (reference sequence). This CDR3 spans 13 amino acids. V was cut by 1 base and J by 8 bases, with 12 bases left in between. The DNA for the CDR3 is TGCAGTGCTAGAGTTTTGAAACAACATGAGCAGTTCTTC. Protein product: CSARVLKQHEQFF.

This clonotype has only a few counts. This rearrangement joins TRBV20-1 to TRBJ2-3; TRBD2 matches at 11 bases. This CDR3 is 15 amino acids long. J lost 2 bases, V lost 3 bases, and 4 bases had no gene match. CDR1 and CDR2 (germline): DFQATT, SNEGSKA (reference sequence). CDR3 in DNA: TGCAGTGCTAGGGGGACTAGCGGTTACACAGATACGCAGTATTTT. Its translation is CSARGTSGYTDTQYF.

J is TRBJ1-1 and V is TRBV2; D ambiguous. CDR3 size: 15 residues. The V gene lost 2 bases and the J gene lost 1 base, with 11 bases spanning the gap. CDR1 SNHLY and CDR2 FYNNEI come from the germline V gene. In DNA form, the CDR3 reads TGTGCCAGCAGTGAAAATCCGATAGGGAACACTGAAGCTTTCTTT. Protein: CASSENPIGNTEAFF. The complete variable domain, with remaining parts taken from reference TRBV2 and TRBJ1-1, reads EPEVTQTPSHQVTQMGQEVILRCVPISNHLYFYWYRQILGQKVEFLVSFYNNEISEKSEIFDDQFSVERPDGSNFTLKIRSTKLEDSAMYFCASSENPIGNTEAFFGQGTRLTVV.

This clonotype has a handful of counts. This sequence joins TRBV7-9 and TRBJ1-1; D possibly corresponds to TRBD1 (5 bases). The CDR3 covers 14 residues. Germline-derived CDR1 and CDR2 are SEHNR and FQNEAQ (reference sequence). Trimming cost V 5 bases and J 2 bases, with 12 bases left between them. Here the CDR3 DNA reads TGTGCCAGCAGCCACGGACAACGTAACACTGAAGCTTTCTTT. Residues: CASSHGQRNTEAFF.